This entry concerns a single TCR beta chain. The antigen it recognizes is unknown. The input lacks base qualities; no much larger clone sits a single base away. TCR CDR3 regions were amplified from genomic DNA by multiplex PCR using the deep immunoSEQ assay. Genomic DNA extracted from each cell subset was distributed evenly over all wells of several immunoSEQ 96-well plates, and each plate served as one replicate. For sorted subsets, roughly 190 ng of genomic DNA, equivalent to 25,000 to 35,000 T cell genomes, went into each replicate PCR. Purified libraries were quantified with a Qubit 3.0 fluorometer, sized on a Bioanalyzer 2100, and re-quantified with the KAPA Library Quantification kit. Every immunoSEQ 96-well plate was sequenced on a dedicated single-read 150-cycle Illumina NextSeq 550 flow cell. Regarding the original processing steps: Because the immunoSEQ output held only junctional sequences and lacked quality scores, the filtering could not match the filtering applied to full-length reads. To assign V/J genes and CDR3, sequences were annotated using PyIR, a Python wrapper for IgBLAST v1.9, with IMGT germline references. Reads with weak V/J assignments (E-value above 1e-6), missing CDR3, stop codons, out-of-frame junctions, or ambiguous translated residues were removed. V3J clonotypes were defined as sequences sharing the same inferred V gene, J gene, and CDR3 amino acid sequence. The percentage overlap between two repertoires was calculated by dividing the number of shared unique clonotypes by the size of the smaller repertoire. RTK rarefaction, the Chao1 estimator, and Recon v2.1 estimates of unobserved clonotypes were used to assess repertoire richness. For all TCRbeta clonotypes obtained by the gDNA method from several donors, generation probabilities were computed with OLGA. Entries here come from immuneACCESS through TCRdb and include only in-frame sequences with V and J called. Some clones fail to appear in such tables; in the studies checked, an unresolved V gene covers under half of the shortfall, and the cause of the remainder is unknown. The V and J calls and clone size were taken over from that table, and D and trimming were inferred from the DNA. The sample table contains 2,500,000 or so clones; only one count was recorded for more than 85% of them. About 0.39% of the sample lies in the top ten.

Reading from cysteine to phenylalanine, the CDR3 counts 14 amino acids. The sequence is cut down to CDR3 DNA, 42 bases in frame from base 1. In the germline V gene (reference sequence), CDR1 corresponds to SEHNR and CDR2 to FQNEAQ. Relative to germline, V is 4 bases shorter and J is 3 bases shorter, with 10 bases between their ends. The data were taken from a study of shared clonotypes between healthy human individuals (dated by TCRdb to the early 2020s). Background for the entire study: The cohort included a few men and a couple of women between 18 and 49 years of age. Blood TCR repertoires of five healthy adults were deeply sequenced to estimate repertoire size and the extent of clonotype sharing between individuals. Each donor's leukapheresis produced roughly between roughly 0.9 and 9 billion PBMCs. For each donor, CD4 naive and CD4 memory were each given three plates, CD8 naive was given two plates, and CD8 memory was given one plate. To increase sequencing depth and limit assay-specific biases, TCR repertoire library preparation and sequencing were carried out by different laboratories using diverse techniques. Points the paper makes about the study in general: Pairwise subsampling led to the expectation that sequencing depth would affect the degree of clonotype sharing among donors. Incomplete sequencing was indicated by rarefaction of sorted-subset datasets, despite the large sequencing depth. Estimated clonotype richness was generally larger for naive than for memory subsets. Because the study included only a small number of donors, the genetic and exposure-history diversity represented was limited. Sharing across a handful of donors was observed for about 5% of naive CD4, about 4% of naive CD8, 2% to 2.5% of memory CD4, and roughly 0.4% of memory CD8 clonotypes. Clonotypes shared by all four sorted-subset donors showed higher generation probabilities than non-shared clonotypes. Sampling was restricted to blood, and TCR repertoires in tissue are likely to differ from TCR repertoires in blood.

Donors were healthy HIV-negative adults with no recently reported acute infections or vaccinations. Every donor was a Caucasian adult living in Nashville, Tennessee, USA. Magnetic negative selection was used to enrich CD4+ T cells, after which naive cells were positively selected on CD45RA and the negative fraction became the memory subset. Blood was obtained by leukapheresis, after which PBMCs were separated by Ficoll-Histopaque density gradient centrifugation and cryopreserved in liquid nitrogen vapor phase. Purity and quantity of every magnetically sorted T cell population were checked by analytical flow cytometry. Genomic DNA was isolated from every sorted fraction and measured by UV absorbance on a Nanodrop 2000c.

The TCR comes from a man between 18 and 29 years old in good health. Some clones in this sample may be carry-over from other donors' samples. Source material: naive CD4+ T cells from PBMCs. Explained via the paper, the cell subset or site label denotes: CD45RA+ positively selected. The rearrangement joined TRBV7-9 to TRBJ2-1, with no reliable assignment of the D segment. The DNA sequence reads TGTGCCAGCAGCTCCTTCGCAGTCTACAATGAGCAGTTCTTC. Its translation is CASSSFAVYNEQFF.